Presented here are 31 T cell receptor beta chains from one specimen sequenced in a study of cytomegalovirus exposure and HLA in healthy donors. Primers included in the PCR were 60 Vbeta and 13 Jbeta primers. Clones were read by immunoSEQ multiplex PCR, and TCRdb kept only the in-frame ones, dropping some. The top ten clones hold 2.5% of a sample with about 110,000 clones, approximately 82% of them seen once. The sample comprised PBMCs. These receptor sequences come from a man aged 35-49 years in good health and CMV-seronegative.

V gene TRBV5-1 combines with J gene TRBJ1-3; 7 bases match TRBD1. This CDR3 has 17 residues. Trimming removed 3 bases from V and 0 bases from J; junction bases left unmatched: 9. CDR1 and CDR2 (germline): SGHRS, YFSETQ. CDR3 in amino acids: CASSSSGTASSGNTIYF. The CDR3 nucleotides read TGCGCCAGCAGCTCCTCGGGGACAGCTAGCTCTGGAAACACCATATATTTT.

This clone was counted only a few times. CDR3 DNA sequence: TGTGCCAGCAGCTCGGGACAGGGGTTTTTCGGGGAGCTGTTTTTT. Its translation is CASSSGQGFFGELFF. The rearrangement joins TRBV5-6 to TRBJ2-2; 10 nucleotides match TRBD1. CDR1 and CDR2 (germline): SGHDT, YYEEEE. Trimming cost V 3 bases and J 7 bases; bases outside gene matches: 6. There are 15 residues in the CDR3.

The rearrangement uses TRBV11-2 and TRBJ1-5, with 7 bases that match TRBD1. Per the germline V gene, CDR1 is SGHAT and CDR2 is FQNNGV. The CDR3 contains 15 residues. The trim removed 1 base at V and 4 bases at J, leaving 4 bases unmatched. CDR3 loop: CASSLVGTANQPQHF. The CDR3 coding sequence is TGTGCCAGCAGCTTAGTGGGGACAGCAAATCAGCCCCAGCATTTT.

This clone was recorded a few times. V and J are TRBV5-6 and TRBJ1-1; D gene uncertain. This CDR3 is built from 14 residues. CDR1 is SGHDT, CDR2 YYEEEE, per germline. V was cut by 0 bases and J by 0 bases, with 6 bases left in between. In DNA form, the CDR3 reads TGTGCCAGCAGCTTGGTGGTAGTGAACACTGAAGCTTTCTTT. This sequence encodes CASSLVVVNTEAFF.

This chain links TRBV6-5 with TRBJ1-6; D is ambiguous. V was clipped by 0 bases and J by 7 bases, with 13 bases between them. Germline V gives CDR1 MNHEY, CDR2 SVGAGI. The CDR3 is made up of 16 amino acids. The CDR3 nucleotides read TGTGCCAGCAGTTACTCGTATCAGGCGGGGAATTCACCCCTCCACTTT. It yields the protein CASSYSYQAGNSPLHF.

The CDR3: CASSPGTGGIKIYEQYF. CDR3 coding DNA: TGTGCCAGCAGCCCCGGGACAGGGGGGATAAAAATCTACGAGCAGTACTTC. The V call is TRBV7-9, the J call TRBJ2-7; 11 nucleotides match TRBD1. The germline V gene encodes CDR1 SEHNR and CDR2 FQNEAQ (reference sequence). The ends lost 5 bases at V and 3 bases at J; junction bases unmatched: 12. CDR3 length equals 17 residues.

This clone was observed a few times. The chain combines TRBV5-1 with TRBJ2-2, with unresolved D. Per the germline V gene, CDR1 is SGHRS and CDR2 is YFSETQ. V was pared by 0 bases and J by 4 bases, with 7 bases between. The CDR3 runs 14 residues. The CDR3 is CASSLGDSTGELFF. The CDR3 nucleotides are TGCGCCAGCAGCTTGGGAGACTCCACCGGGGAGCTGTTTTTT.

The chain has TRBV5-5 and TRBJ2-1; 7 nucleotides line up with TRBD1. Germline V gives CDR1 SGHKS, CDR2 YYEKEE (reference sequence). This CDR3 region has 14 residues. Unmatched junction bases numbered 3, after V lost 0 bases and J lost 6 bases. CDR3 in amino acids: CASSLEGASNEQFF. Here the CDR3 DNA reads TGTGCCAGCAGCTTGGAGGGGGCGAGCAATGAGCAGTTCTTC.

The V call is TRBV5-1, the J call TRBJ2-5; D is perhaps TRBD2 (5 bases). This CDR3 is 15 amino acids long. The germline gives CDR1 SGHRS, CDR2 YFSETQ. V lost 1 base and J 0 bases, leaving 10 bases between the germline ends. CDR3 loop: CASSLSTGNQETQYF. CDR3 in DNA: TGCGCCAGCAGCTTGTCAACCGGGAACCAAGAGACCCAGTACTTC. Full variable domain (remainder filled in from reference TRBV5-1 and TRBJ2-5): KAGVTQTPRYLIKTRGQQVTLSCSPISGHRSVSWYQQTPGQGLQFLFEYFSETQRNKGNFPGRFSGRQFSNSRSEMNVSTLELGDSALYLCASSLSTGNQETQYFGPGTRLLVL.

This chain joins TRBV28 and TRBJ1-5; 12 nucleotides match TRBD1. CDR1 is MDHEN and CDR2 is SYDVKM in the germline V gene. With 5 bases clipped from V and 8 bases from J, the junction kept 10 bases outside the gene matches. The CDR3 contains 16 residues. The CDR3 DNA is TGTGCCAGCAGTACGGGACAGGGGGCTGGTAGGAAGCCCCAGCATTTT. Encoded protein: CASSTGQGAGRKPQHF.

V is TRBV7-7 and J is TRBJ1-1; 10 nucleotides agree with TRBD1. The V gene end was trimmed by 10 bases and the J gene end by 2 bases; junction bases not matched to a gene: 19. CDR3 size: 18 residues. CDR1 and CDR2 from the germline V gene are SSHAT and FNYEAQ (reference sequence). In nucleotides, the CDR3 is TGTGCCAAAAGCTTTGGGGTGGGACAGGGGCCCCCAAACACTGAAGCTTTCTTT. This encodes CAKSFGVGQGPPNTEAFF.

This chain connects TRBV11-1 to TRBJ2-1; D is uncertain. Trimming shortened V by 1 base and J by 2 bases, and 15 bases separated the two germline ends. The germline gives CDR1 SGHAT, CDR2 FQDESV (reference sequence). The CDR3 spans 17 residues. CDR3 amino acids: CASSLVPRQNTYNEQFF. CDR3 DNA: TGTGCCAGCAGCTTAGTACCCCGTCAAAACACCTACAATGAGCAGTTCTTC.

This clone was recorded once. The chain links TRBV11-2 to TRBJ1-2; 11 positions agree with TRBD1. V dropped 5 bases and J dropped 5; count of bases not matched to a gene: 10. There are 16 residues in the CDR3. Germline values: CDR1 SGHAT, CDR2 FQNNGV. Here the CDR3 DNA reads TGTGCCAGCAGCCGGACAGGGGGCGCCATCCTTTATGGCTACACCTTC. It encodes CASSRTGGAILYGYTF.

The chain has TRBV28 and TRBJ2-7; TRBD2 agrees at 9 bases. CDR1 MDHEN and CDR2 SYDVKM come from the germline V gene. The CDR3 contains 16 residues. Germline trimming cut 2 bases from V and 4 bases from J; bases unmatched to any gene: 9. CDR3 sequence reads: CASSLVPASGEYEQYF. The DNA of the CDR3 is TGTGCCAGCAGTTTAGTGCCGGCTAGCGGGGAGTACGAGCAGTACTTC.

This chain connects TRBV5-1 to TRBJ2-5; maybe TRBD1 (6 bases). V lost 0 bases, J lost 4 bases, and 10 bases lay in between. The germline gives CDR1 SGHRS, CDR2 YFSETQ. The CDR3 totals 14 residues. In DNA, the CDR3 is TGCGCCAGCAGCTTGGGACAGGACATAGAGACCCAGTACTTC. Its translation: CASSLGQDIETQYF.

A few counts support this clone. The chain links TRBV6-6 to TRBJ1-1; 7 bases are shared with TRBD1. The germline gives CDR1 MNHNY, CDR2 SVGAGI (reference sequence). The CDR3 totals 11 residues. The V gene end was trimmed by 7 bases and the J gene end by 6 bases; junction bases not matched to a gene: 2. The CDR3 sequence: CASNRGAEAFF. The DNA of the CDR3 is TGTGCCAGCAACAGGGGTGCTGAAGCTTTCTTT.

The chain has TRBV5-4 and TRBJ2-2; 12 nucleotides align to TRBD1. This CDR3 is built from 15 residues. Looked up from germline, CDR1 is SGHNT and CDR2 is YYREEE (reference sequence). V lost 4 bases, J lost 5 bases, and 3 bases stayed unmatched. In nucleotides, the CDR3 is TGTGCCAGCAGCCGGGGACAGGGGGCTACCGGGGAGCTGTTTTTT. Protein: CASSRGQGATGELFF.

This clone was counted a single time. The chain combines TRBV4-1 with TRBJ1-3, with 8 bases lining up with TRBD1. Losses at the gene ends were 0 bases for V and 4 bases for J; bases not matched to a gene: 8. The CDR3 has 17 amino acids. Germline V gene data show CDR1 as MGHRA and CDR2 as YSYEKL. The CDR3 nucleotides read TGCGCCAGCAGCCAAGATAATGACAGGGGAAAAGGAAACACCATATATTTT. Amino acid sequence: CASSQDNDRGKGNTIYF.

This rearrangement joins TRBV19 to TRBJ1-2, with D perhaps TRBD1 (5 bases). CDR1 is LNHDA, CDR2 SQIVND, per germline (reference sequence). V was pared by 4 bases and J by 6 bases, with 12 bases between. There are 13 residues in the CDR3. CDR3 DNA sequence: TGTGCCAGTAGTAGTAACCCAGGGAATGGCTACACCTTC. It specifies CASSSNPGNGYTF.

The chain uses TRBV2 and TRBJ1-2; a possible D gene is TRBD1 (6 bases). Germline CDR1 reads SNHLY; CDR2 reads FYNNEI. The CDR3 is 14 amino acids. Trimming pared 2 bases from V and 4 bases from J, leaving 11 bases between. The CDR3 nucleotides read TGTGCCAGCAGTGAATCGGTGGACAGCTATGGCTACACCTTC. Its protein is CASSESVDSYGYTF.

The chain joins TRBV7-8 to TRBJ2-1; 13 positions match TRBD2. CDR1 is SGHVS and CDR2 is FQNEAQ in the germline V gene. V shed 5 bases and J 9 bases; nucleotides not matched to a gene: 7. There are 15 residues in the CDR3. The chain's CDR3 is CASSPQLAGGREQFF. CDR3 bases: TGTGCCAGCAGCCCGCAACTAGCGGGGGGGCGTGAGCAGTTCTTC.

The V gene is TRBV6-1, the J gene TRBJ1-2; TRBD1 matches at 9 bases. Germline V gene lookup returns CDR1 MNHNS and CDR2 SASEGT. V trimming: 3 bases; J trimming: 4 bases; junction bases outside the gene matches: 3. The CDR3 length is 14 residues. CDR3 amino acids: CASSDATGGYGYTF. CDR3 DNA: TGTGCCAGCAGTGATGCGACAGGGGGCTATGGCTACACCTTC.

This clone was observed a handful of times. The chain links TRBV5-1 to TRBJ2-4; D perhaps matches TRBD2 (5 bases). CDR3 length equals 15 residues. Trimming took 0 bases from V and 7 from J, leaving 14 bases between them. Germline CDR1 and CDR2: SGHRS and YFSETQ. The chain's CDR3 is CASSLDVGETNIQYF. CDR3 nucleotide sequence: TGCGCCAGCAGCTTGGATGTGGGAGAGACCAACATTCAGTACTTC.

CDR3 bases: TGTGCCAGCAGTTACTTCGACAGTAAGGGGTTACCTCGAGGGGGCAAAAACATTCAGTACTTC. It translates to CASSYFDSKGLPRGGKNIQYF. V gene TRBV7-8 combines with J gene TRBJ2-4; D is possibly TRBD1 (6 bases). There are 21 residues in the CDR3. Germline V gives CDR1 SGHVS, CDR2 FQNEAQ. V shed 6 bases and J shed 3 bases, with 33 bases lying between them.

The V gene is TRBV19, the J gene TRBJ1-1; 8 bases align to TRBD1. The CDR3 contains 14 residues. Germline V CDR1 and CDR2: LNHDA, SQIVND (reference sequence). Trimming removed 4 bases from V and 6 bases from J; junction bases left unmatched: 7. The DNA for the CDR3 is TGTGCCAGTAGTACCTGGGACAGGTTTTCTGAAGCTTTCTTT. The encoded protein is CASSTWDRFSEAFF. The variable domain in full, completed from reference TRBV19 and TRBJ1-1, reads DGGITQSPKYLFRKEGQNVTLSCEQNLNHDAMYWYRQDPGQGLRLIYYSQIVNDFQKGDIAEGYSVSREKKESFPLTVTSAQKNPTAFYLCASSTWDRFSEAFFGQGTRLTVV.

This clone was counted only a few times. The sample carries other DNA sequences with the same CDR3. V is TRBV7-9 and J is TRBJ1-5; D possibly corresponds to TRBD1 (5 bases). This CDR3 comprises 14 residues. Deletions cut 1 base from V and 5 bases from J, with 9 bases between. Germline CDR1 SEHNR, CDR2 FQNEAQ (reference sequence). DNA of the CDR3: TGTGCCAGCAGCTTAGGGGCACAGGATCAGCCCCAGCATTTT. Encoded protein: CASSLGAQDQPQHF. The full variable domain, rest sourced from reference TRBV7-9 and TRBJ1-5, is DTGVSQNPRHKITKRGQNVTFRCDPISEHNRLYWYRQTLGQGPEFLTYFQNEAQLEKSRLLSDRFSAERPKGSFSTLEIQRTEQGDSAMYLCASSLGAQDQPQHFGDGTRLSIL.

The rearrangement joins TRBV2 to TRBJ2-5; 9 nucleotides align to TRBD1. The end of the DNA is better explained by TRBJ2-7, so the J call may be wrong. This CDR3 is 15 amino acids long. From germline, CDR1 is SNHLY and CDR2 FYNNEI. DNA of the CDR3: TGTGCCAGCAGCACCATGGGACAGGGTTACAACGAGCAGTACTTC. Amino acid sequence: CASSTMGQGYNEQYF.

This chain uses TRBV13 with TRBJ2-5, with TRBD2 matching 10 bases. Looked up from germline, CDR1 is PRHDT and CDR2 is FYEKMQ (reference sequence). J was trimmed by 5 bases and V by 4 bases; bases with no gene match: 7. This CDR3 is 15 amino acids long. The CDR3 protein is CASSYQRGGRETQYF. In DNA form, the CDR3 reads TGTGCCAGCAGCTACCAGCGGGGGGGCCGGGAGACCCAGTACTTC.

The chain carries TRBV10-2 and TRBJ2-3, with D hard to call. V was clipped by 1 base and J by 0 bases, with 14 bases between them. Per germline, CDR1 WSHSY and CDR2 SAAADI. The length of the CDR3 is 17 residues. As DNA, the CDR3 is TGCGCCAGCAGTGAGTTGGGCAGCACTTCTAGCACAGATACGCAGTATTTT. Its protein product is CASSELGSTSSTDTQYF.

The chain combines TRBV5-1 with TRBJ1-6, with D tentatively TRBD1 (5 bases). This CDR3 comprises 14 residues. Trimming left V 4 bases short and J 8 bases short, with 13 bases between. Germline values: CDR1 SGHRS, CDR2 YFSETQ. CDR3 sequence (DNA): TGCGCCAGCAGCCCCCCGGGGGGAGATTCACCCCTCCACTTT. The encoded protein is CASSPPGGDSPLHF.

This clone has just a few counts. This chain uses TRBV25-1 with TRBJ1-2; D is unclear. CDR3 size: 16 residues. Germline V gene data show CDR1 as MGHDK and CDR2 as SYGVNS. Trimming stripped 1 base from V and 2 bases from J, with 14 bases between. CDR3 in DNA: TGTGCCAGCAGTGAATTAGGTGTCCGCGGGAACTATGGCTACACCTTC. This gives the protein CASSELGVRGNYGYTF.